The sequence of this TCR beta chain was determined in a study of blood T cells in healthy people across ages. Only a few counts were recorded for this clonotype. Germline V lookup: CDR1 MNHEY, CDR2 SMNVEV (reference sequence). Trimming took 3 bases from V and 3 from J, leaving 9 bases between them. The CDR3 extends over 14 amino acids. The authors isolated at least 7 million PBMCs per sample. Then a second PCR, running about 7 to 11 cycles, was carried out with a sample-barcoded 5' primer and a J-beta primer mix. TCRdb itself ran the 5' RACE reads through MiXCR, one entry per CDR3 protein. The sample carries approximately 850,000 distinct CDR3 sequences, 40% to 50% recorded once.

This sequence joins TRBV27 and TRBJ2-1; no clear D gene. This clonotype was sampled from a man aged 60-69 years in good health. Sample: blood. The CDR3: CASSLSTHYNEQFF. The CDR3 nucleotides are TGTGCCAGCAGTTTGTCTACTCACTACAATGAGCAGTTCTTC.